What follows are 16 T cell receptor beta chains derived from one specimen sequenced in a study of human T cells and chemical hapten exposure. TCRdb re-called the RACE reads with MiXCR, one entry per CDR3 protein. The sample shows around 300,000 distinct CDR3 sequences, around 6.9% of them seen only once. Time point defined: patch test 1, 2 weeks after DPC sensitization. Treatment: therapeutic diphenylcyclopropenone sensitization with weekly scalp DPC. Sequences were derived from whole blood, sampled in connection with sensitization to the hapten diphenylcyclopropenone (DPC). The receptors shown here come from a woman aged 18-29 years with alopecia areata. Some clones in this sample may be carry-over from other donors' samples.

This clonotype has only a few counts. This CDR3 is CASFEGASINAQETQYF. CDR3 DNA sequence: TGCGCCAGCTTCGAAGGGGCGTCTATCAATGCACAAGAGACCCAGTACTTC. The rearrangement uses TRBV5-1 and TRBJ2-5, with D maybe TRBD1 (5 bases). Germline CDR1 SGHRS, CDR2 YFSETQ. This CDR3 has 17 residues. V was pared by 7 bases and J by 2 bases, with 24 bases between.

This chain connects TRBV5-1 to TRBJ2-7; D gene ambiguous. Per germline, CDR1 SGHRS and CDR2 YFSETQ. The V end lost 2 bases, the J end lost 3 bases, and 9 bases lay between the germline ends. The CDR3 totals 13 residues. The CDR3 here is CASSFASNYEQYF. In nucleotides, the CDR3 is TGCGCCAGCAGCTTTGCCAGCAACTACGAGCAGTACTTC.

The CDR3 spells CASSSNPRDTQYF. The CDR3 bases are TGTGCCAGCAGTTCTAACCCTCGGGATACGCAGTATTTT. This chain connects TRBV12-3 or TRBV12-4 to TRBJ2-3; D unclear. V lost 4 bases and J lost 6, with 11 bases in between. The CDR3 has 13 amino acids.

The table lists this clonotype with a few counts. J is TRBJ2-5 and V is TRBV7-8; 9 bases are shared with TRBD2. The CDR3 is 13 amino acids. The V gene end was trimmed by 5 bases and the J gene end by 8 bases; junction bases not matched to a gene: 6. Germline-derived CDR1 and CDR2 are SGHVS and FQNEAQ. This CDR3 is CASSRGLAVTQYF. The CDR3 coding sequence is TGTGCCAGCAGCCGGGGACTAGCTGTAACCCAGTACTTC.

This clonotype was counted between two and nine times. The CDR3 spells CASSLMGPVATGELFF. Here the CDR3 DNA reads TGTGCCAGCAGTTTGATGGGACCTGTGGCCACCGGGGAGCTGTTTTTT. The genes are TRBV7-9 and TRBJ2-2; TRBD1 or TRBD2 may be the D gene (5 bases each). This CDR3 is 16 amino acids long. Germline lookup yields CDR1 SEHNR and CDR2 FQNEAQ (reference sequence). Trimming cost V 6 bases and J 4 bases, with 18 bases left between them. The full variable domain, its missing parts supplied by reference TRBV7-9 and TRBJ2-2, is DTGVSQNPRHKITKRGQNVTFRCDPISEHNRLYWYRQTLGQGPEFLTYFQNEAQLEKSRLLSDRFSAERPKGSFSTLEIQRTEQGDSAMYLCASSLMGPVATGELFFGEGSRLTVL.

The V call is TRBV6-6, the J call TRBJ1-6, with D unclear. V was cut by 3 bases and J by 7 bases, with 10 bases left in between. This CDR3 is 14 amino acids long. Germline CDR1 and CDR2: MNHNY and SVGAGI (reference sequence). The CDR3 is CASSYRGNNSPLHF. CDR3 coding DNA: TGTGCCAGCAGTTATCGGGGTAACAATTCACCCCTCCACTTT.

This clonotype came up a few times. This chain links TRBV9 with TRBJ1-1, with TRBD1 as a possible D gene (5 bases). Germline V lookup: CDR1 SGDLS, CDR2 YYNGEE. V lost 5 bases to trimming and J lost 5 bases, with 16 bases between them. The CDR3 totals 14 residues. The CDR3 loop reads CASSSGFLGTEAFF. The CDR3 nucleotides are TGTGCCAGCAGTTCAGGGTTCTTGGGTACTGAAGCTTTCTTT.

Many counts were recorded for this clonotype. This chain joins TRBV7-9 and TRBJ2-3; D gene uncertain. Germline values: CDR1 SEHNR, CDR2 FQNEAQ (reference sequence). Trimming took off 1 base at V and 13 bases at J, with 9 bases between the two ends. The length of the CDR3 is 11 residues. The CDR3 DNA reads as TGTGCCAGCAGCTTAGAGGCCAAGAAGTATTTT. Encoded protein: CASSLEAKKYF.

This chain connects TRBV18 to TRBJ1-2; D perhaps matches TRBD1 (6 bases). The germline V gene has CDR1 KGHSH and CDR2 LQKENI. The CDR3 runs 14 residues. V lost 6 bases and J lost 4, with 15 bases in between. In nucleotides, the CDR3 is TGTGCCAGCTCCCCAGGGGACGGAGGCTATGGCTACACCTTC. Protein sequence: CASSPGDGGYGYTF.

This clonotype was counted ten times or more. In nucleotides, the CDR3 is TGCAGCGTTTCCCACGGAGGAGGCTACGAGCAGTACTTC. This translates into CSVSHGGGYEQYF. The V gene is TRBV29-1, the J gene TRBJ2-7; D is perhaps TRBD2 (5 bases). Trimming left V 5 bases short and J 3 bases short, with 14 bases between. Looked up from germline, CDR1 is SQVTM and CDR2 is ANQGSEA. The CDR3 runs 13 residues.

At least ten counts were recorded for this clonotype. This chain connects TRBV6-5 to TRBJ1-1; D is possibly TRBD1 (6 bases). This CDR3 is 15 amino acids long. Trimming removed 7 bases from V and 3 bases from J, with 18 bases in between. Germline loops: CDR1 MNHEY, CDR2 SVGAGI. CDR3 region: CASNRAGAMHTEAFF. In DNA, the CDR3 is TGTGCCAGCAATAGGGCAGGGGCTATGCACACTGAAGCTTTCTTT.

This clonotype was counted between two and nine times. This chain uses TRBV6-2 or TRBV6-3 with TRBJ2-1; TRBD2 agrees at 8 bases. V lost 2 bases to trimming and J lost 2 bases; unmatched junction nucleotides: 5. The CDR3 spans 16 residues. Germline V CDR1 and CDR2: MNHEY, SVGEGT. The CDR3 loop is CASSYPPGGAYNEQFF. The CDR3 DNA reads as TGTGCCAGCAGTTACCCCCCCGGGGGGGCCTACAATGAGCAGTTCTTC.

CDR3 sequence: CATSRDRGPRGYTF. In nucleotides, the CDR3 is TGTGCCACCAGCAGAGATCGGGGGCCCCGTGGCTACACCTTC. The rearrangement uses TRBV15 and TRBJ1-2; D may be TRBD1 (6 bases). Trimming took off 0 bases at V and 7 bases at J, with 12 bases between the two ends. The length of the CDR3 is 14 residues. Germline V gene lookup returns CDR1 LNHNV and CDR2 YYDKDF (reference sequence).

This clonotype was recorded many times. V usage is TRBV7-2 and J usage is TRBJ1-2; D is uncertain. V shed 3 bases and J shed 7 bases, with 9 bases lying between them. The CDR3 length is 12 residues. Germline CDR1 is SGHTA and CDR2 is FQGNSA. The CDR3 loop is CASSFLESGYTF. CDR3 in DNA: TGTGCCAGCAGCTTCTTAGAAAGTGGCTACACCTTC. The entire variable domain, with the rest obtained from reference TRBV7-2 and TRBJ1-2, is as follows: GAGVSQSPSNKVTEKGKDVELRCDPISGHTALYWYRQSLGQGLEFLIYFQGNSAPDKSGLPSDRFSAERTGGSVSTLTIQRTQQEDSAVYLCASSFLESGYTFGSGTRLTVV.

The gene calls are TRBV5-6 and TRBJ2-4; D may be TRBD1 or TRBD2 (5 bases each). Looked up from germline, CDR1 is SGHDT and CDR2 is YYEEEE. V was cut by 0 bases and J by 0 bases, with 13 bases left in between. CDR3 length equals 17 residues. Here the CDR3 DNA reads TGTGCCAGCAGCTTGGAACGGGACGGCCTAGCCAAAAACATTCAGTACTTC. This sequence encodes CASSLERDGLAKNIQYF.

The CDR3 bases are TGCAGTGCTAGAGATTACACTGGGGCCAACGTCCTGACTTTC. It specifies CSARDYTGANVLTF. V usage is TRBV20-1 and J usage is TRBJ2-6, with unresolved D. Germline CDR1 reads DFQATT; CDR2 reads SNEGSKA (reference sequence). This CDR3 is built from 14 residues. Trimming shortened V by 0 bases and J by 2 bases, and 5 bases separated the two germline ends.